This passage covers 5 T cell receptor beta chains from one sample sequenced in a study of cytomegalovirus exposure and HLA in healthy donors (dated by TCRdb to the late 2010s). The method behind the library was the immunoSEQ multiplex PCR assay. The multiplex PCR relied on a mix of 60 forward primers for TCR Vbeta segments and 13 reverse primers for TCR Jbeta segments. TCRdb took over this immuneACCESS table, retaining in-frame rearrangements with V and J assigned. Such tables are incomplete; in checked studies, under half of the missing clones stem from an unresolved V gene, and the remainder is unexplained. The sample table holds over 100,000 clones, of which approximately 82% were seen once. The ten most abundant clones make up around a fifth of the sample. Sequenced input: PBMCs. These TCRs come from a man aged 25-40 years in good health and CMV-seropositive.

The chain couples TRBV5-1 to TRBJ2-1, with 12 bases matching TRBD2. With V trimmed by 1 base and J by 0 bases, 2 bases remained unmatched. Germline values: CDR1 SGHRS, CDR2 YFSETQ. This CDR3 is built from 17 residues. CDR3 DNA sequence: TGCGCCAGCAGCTTGCTGGGACTAGCGGGCTCCTACAATGAGCAGTTCTTC. Protein product: CASSLLGLAGSYNEQFF.

V and J are TRBV11-2 and TRBJ1-1; D not resolved. This CDR3 contains 13 residues. In germline, CDR1 is SGHAT, CDR2 FQNNGV. The germline V and J ends were trimmed by 0 bases and 10 bases, with 12 bases remaining between them. The CDR3 loop is CASSLEVGDGAFF. CDR3 nucleotide sequence: TGTGCCAGCAGCTTAGAGGTCGGTGATGGAGCTTTCTTT.

The rearrangement joins TRBV2 to TRBJ2-7; 9 bases are a match to TRBD2. The CDR3 is made up of 13 amino acids. Germline V gives CDR1 SNHLY, CDR2 FYNNEI. V dropped 4 bases and J dropped 6; count of bases not matched to a gene: 4. This chain's CDR3 is CASSGSGRGEQYV. CDR3 bases: TGTGCCAGCAGTGGTAGCGGGAGAGGCGAGCAGTACGTC.

The chain carries TRBV10-3 and TRBJ2-3, with D perhaps given as TRBD1 or TRBD2 (5 bases each). Germline CDR1 is ENHRY and CDR2 is SYGVKD. V lost 10 bases and J 4 bases, leaving 9 bases between the germline ends. There are 11 residues in the CDR3. The CDR3 nucleotides are TGTGCCACCAGAGGGGCAGATACGCAGTATTTT. As protein: CATRGADTQYF.

The chain combines TRBV10-1 with TRBJ2-1, with 10 nucleotides matching TRBD2. Germline assignment: CDR1 WNHNN and CDR2 SYGVQD (reference sequence). The CDR3 runs 14 residues. Trimming removed 10 bases from V and 6 bases from J; junction bases left unmatched: 9. The DNA of the CDR3 is TGCGCCACCTCGGACCGACTAGCGGGCAATGAGCAGTTCTTC. Protein product: CATSDRLAGNEQFF.